This TCR beta chain was identified during a study of blood T cell repertoires in COVID-19. Study details: Samples came from the United States, Italy and Spain, spanning acute and convalescent COVID-19. PBMCs, B-cell-depleted T cells, or T cells provided the cDNA or gDNA that made up the material.

The germline V gene has CDR1 ENHRY and CDR2 SYGVKD. The germline V and J ends were trimmed by 7 bases and 0 bases, with 10 bases remaining between them. CDR3 length equals 15 residues. The repertoire was sequenced with immunoSEQ multiplex PCR; TCRdb's copy has only in-frame clones and lacks some. The table includes 200,000 to 300,000 clones, 88% detected once. This clonotype originated in a man aged 80 or over with acute or convalescent COVID-19. The J gene is TRBJ2-6, the V gene TRBV10-3; D is unresolved. Sequenced sample: peripheral blood. The CDR3 protein is CAITPGNSGANVLTF. CDR3 coding DNA: TGTGCCATCACCCCAGGCAACTCTGGGGCCAACGTCCTGACTTTC.